The 31 T cell receptor beta chains listed next were all sequenced from one sample in a study of shared clonotypes between healthy human individuals. Cells designated naive CD8 were CD45RO-negative and were positively selected for CCR7, with terminally differentiated effector memory CD45RA+ cells excluded. The repertoire was sequenced with immunoSEQ multiplex PCR; TCRdb's copy has only in-frame clones and lacks some. The sample holds roughly 2.1 million clones, just over 90% seen once. Sequenced sample: naive CD8+ T cells from PBMCs. These receptors originate from a man aged 18 to 35 in good health. Some clones in this sample may be carry-over from other donors' samples.

The chain carries TRBV2 and TRBJ2-3; D is ambiguous. The CDR3 sequence is 15 residues long. Germline assignment: CDR1 SNHLY and CDR2 FYNNEI. V lost 2 bases, J lost 0 bases, and 9 bases lay in between. The CDR3 loop is CASSEYGFSTDTQYF. CDR3 in DNA: TGTGCCAGCAGTGAATACGGGTTCAGCACAGATACGCAGTATTTT. The full variable domain, in which reference TRBV2 and TRBJ2-3 provide the parts outside the CDR3, is EPEVTQTPSHQVTQMGQEVILRCVPISNHLYFYWYRQILGQKVEFLVSFYNNEISEKSEIFDDQFSVERPDGSNFTLKIRSTKLEDSAMYFCASSEYGFSTDTQYFGPGTRLTVL.

This clone has just one count. The chain carries TRBV21-1 and TRBJ1-1; TRBD1, as called in the table, went unchecked against the DNA. TRBV21-1 is annotated as a pseudogene. The CDR3 extends over 17 amino acids. The CDR3 DNA reads as TGTGCCAGCAGCGCCCCTTCGTCCGGGACAGGAGCCACTGAAGCTTTCTTT. Encoded protein: CASSAPSSGTGATEAFF.

V gene TRBV7-3 combines with J gene TRBJ2-7; 9 bases are shared with TRBD2. The ends lost 5 bases at V and 5 bases at J; junction bases unmatched: 13. Germline loops: CDR1 SGHTA, CDR2 FQGTGA. This CDR3 comprises 16 residues. CDR3 amino acids: CASSPIPSGMLNEQYF. The DNA of the CDR3 is TGTGCCAGCAGCCCAATTCCTAGCGGGATGTTGAACGAGCAGTACTTC.

This rearrangement joins TRBV7-2 to TRBJ2-2; 8 bases are shared with TRBD2. This CDR3 contains 17 residues. The V gene's germline CDR1 is SGHTA and CDR2 FQGNSA. Germline trimming cut 4 bases from V and 3 bases from J; bases unmatched to any gene: 10. In DNA form, the CDR3 reads TGTGCCAGCAGCTCCCGCCCGCGGGAGGCCGACACCGGGGAGCTGTTTTTT. Protein sequence: CASSSRPREADTGELFF.

The V and J genes are TRBV10-3 and TRBJ1-1, with D perhaps TRBD1 (5 bases). V lost 0 bases and J lost 0, with 8 bases in between. Germline CDR1 and CDR2: ENHRY and SYGVKD. The CDR3 is 15 residues long. CDR3 sequence reads: CAISESQGLNTEAFF. The CDR3 DNA follows: TGTGCCATCAGTGAGTCGCAGGGATTGAACACTGAAGCTTTCTTT.

V gene TRBV27 combines with J gene TRBJ1-5; D call uncertain. Germline-derived CDR1 and CDR2 are MNHEY and SMNVEV (reference sequence). Trimming left V 5 bases short and J 0 bases short, with 11 bases between. This CDR3 is built from 15 residues. The CDR3 DNA reads TGTGCCAGCAGTCCCATGCCAGCTAGCAATCAGCCCCAGCATTTT. Protein sequence: CASSPMPASNQPQHF.

In regard to this clone: The sample holds other DNA sequences that translate to the same CDR3. J is TRBJ2-7 and V is TRBV7-9; possibly TRBD1 or TRBD2 for D (5 bases each). Germline assignment: CDR1 SEHNR and CDR2 FQNEAQ (reference sequence). Between the trimmed V and J ends, which lost 5 bases and 5 bases, there was a span of 13 bases. This CDR3 has 13 residues. CDR3 region: CASSPRDRDEQYF. CDR3 nucleotides: TGTGCCAGCAGCCCGAGGGACCGTGACGAGCAGTACTTC.

This clone was recorded only once. This rearrangement joins TRBV7-3 to TRBJ2-1, with D perhaps matching TRBD1 (6 bases). The CDR3 runs to 14 residues. The germline V gene encodes CDR1 SGHTA and CDR2 FQGTGA. V shed 2 bases and J shed 9 bases, with 14 bases lying between them. The CDR3 DNA sequence: TGTGCCAGCAGCTTACCCGAACAGGGCGGTGAGCAGTTCTTC. Translated, it gives CASSLPEQGGEQFF.

This chain connects TRBV5-1 to TRBJ2-3; 14 nucleotides line up with TRBD2. CDR3 length: 15 residues. Germline CDR1 reads SGHRS; CDR2 reads YFSETQ. The V and J ends lost 7 bases and 3 bases, in that order; junction bases with no gene match: 4. The chain's CDR3 is CASAGTSGRTDTQYF. For the CDR3, the DNA is TGCGCCAGCGCTGGGACTAGCGGGAGAACAGATACGCAGTATTTT.

The rearrangement links TRBV7-9 to TRBJ2-3; no reliable D call. This CDR3 region has 14 residues. Trimming removed 7 bases at V and 3 bases at J, with 14 bases between. Germline assignment: CDR1 SEHNR and CDR2 FQNEAQ (reference sequence). CDR3 bases: TGTGCCAGCACTCAAGCCAAAATGACAGATACGCAGTATTTT. It specifies CASTQAKMTDTQYF.

This chain links TRBV29-1 with TRBJ1-2; 8 bases align to TRBD1. Germline CDR1 SQVTM, CDR2 ANQGSEA. Germline trimming cut 5 bases from V and 5 bases from J; bases unmatched to any gene: 10. The CDR3 loop spans 14 amino acids. The CDR3 DNA sequence: TGCAGCGTTTCACCGGGACAGGCGATATATGGCTACACCTTC. Its protein product is CSVSPGQAIYGYTF.

The sample holds one count of this clone. This same CDR3 is encoded by further DNA sequences in the sample. The chain recombines TRBV6-4 with TRBJ2-1; 7 bases are shared with TRBD1. With 3 bases clipped from V and 0 bases from J, the junction kept 2 bases outside the gene matches. Germline-derived CDR1 and CDR2 are MRHNA and SNTAGT. This CDR3 contains 15 residues. The CDR3 reads CASSEWDSSYNEQFF. The CDR3, as DNA: TGTGCCAGCAGTGAGTGGGACAGCTCCTACAATGAGCAGTTCTTC.

The J gene is TRBJ2-4, the V gene TRBV7-8; D call uncertain. There are 17 residues in the CDR3. The germline V and J ends were trimmed by 5 bases and 6 bases, with 23 bases remaining between them. Germline V gene lookup returns CDR1 SGHVS and CDR2 FQNEAQ. CDR3 sequence: CASSTTYGDRPGNIQYF. The DNA for the CDR3 is TGTGCCAGCAGCACCACTTACGGAGATCGGCCGGGAAACATTCAGTACTTC.

The V gene is TRBV6-6, the J gene TRBJ1-4; D perhaps matches TRBD1 (6 bases). This CDR3 is 16 amino acids long. The V end lost 6 bases, the J end lost 0 bases, and 14 bases lay between the germline ends. The germline CDR1 and CDR2 sequences are MNHNY and SVGAGI (reference sequence). Here the CDR3 DNA reads TGTGCCAGCAGCCCTGACAGGAACCCAACTAATGAAAAACTGTTTTTT. Translating gives CASSPDRNPTNEKLFF.

The gene calls are TRBV7-3 and TRBJ1-1; 8 bases are shared with TRBD1. The CDR3 has 18 residues. CDR1 is SGHTA, CDR2 FQGTGA, per germline. V was clipped by 5 bases and J by 3 bases; unmatched bases: 17. CDR3 in DNA: TGTGCCAGCAGCGCCCGACAGGGGAAGGTGGGGCTGGACACTGAAGCTTTCTTT. Protein product: CASSARQGKVGLDTEAFF. The full variable domain, with the rest looked up from reference TRBV7-3 and TRBJ1-1, is GAGVSQTPSNKVTEKGKYVELRCDPISGHTALYWYRQSLGQGPEFLIYFQGTGAADDSGLPNDRFFAVRPEGSVSTLKIQRTERGDSAVYLCASSARQGKVGLDTEAFFGQGTRLTVV.

V is TRBV9 and J is TRBJ2-2; D not resolved. V was cut by 3 bases and J by 1 base, with 7 bases left in between. Germline CDR1 is SGDLS and CDR2 is YYNGEE. The CDR3 spans 14 residues. This CDR3 is CASSANRNTGELFF. Written as DNA, the CDR3 is TGTGCCAGCAGCGCTAACAGGAACACCGGGGAGCTGTTTTTT. The variable domain in full, with the rest retrieved from reference TRBV9 and TRBJ2-2, is DSGVTQTPKHLITATGQRVTLRCSPRSGDLSVYWYQQSLDQGLQFLIQYYNGEERAKGNILERFSAQQFPDLHSELNLSSLELGDSALYFCASSANRNTGELFFGEGSRLTVL.

The V and J genes are TRBV15 and TRBJ2-7; the match to TRBD2 covers 8 bases. V lost 4 bases, J lost 1 base, and 6 bases stayed unmatched. Germline CDR1 and CDR2: LNHNV and YYDKDF (reference sequence). The CDR3 totals 15 residues. CDR3 nucleotides: TGTGCCACCAGCACCAGGACTAGCCCATCCTACGAGCAGTACTTC. Its translation: CATSTRTSPSYEQYF.

The V call is TRBV9, the J call TRBJ2-3; a possible D gene is TRBD1 (6 bases). The length of the CDR3 is 18 residues. CDR1 SGDLS and CDR2 YYNGEE come from the germline V gene. The V gene lost 4 bases and the J gene lost 2 bases, with 23 bases spanning the gap. The CDR3 region has the DNA TGTGCCAGCAGCCCCCAGGACAGATCGTTAGGGTTCACAGATACGCAGTATTTT. Encoded protein: CASSPQDRSLGFTDTQYF.

This clone was counted a few times. The chain has TRBV4-2 and TRBJ2-5; D not certain. The germline V and J ends were trimmed by 4 bases and 7 bases, with 13 bases remaining between them. This CDR3 spans 13 amino acids. CDR1 and CDR2 (germline): LGHNA, YNFKEQ. CDR3 residues: CASSPFTGGTQYF. The DNA for the CDR3 is TGTGCCAGCAGCCCGTTTACGGGCGGGACCCAGTACTTC.

The chain is built from TRBV27 and TRBJ1-5, with D possibly being TRBD1 (5 bases). CDR1 and CDR2 (germline): MNHEY, SMNVEV (reference sequence). Trimming removed 6 bases at V and 3 bases at J, with 18 bases between. The CDR3 sequence is 16 residues long. CDR3 region: CASSKRGLGSNQPQHF. CDR3 DNA sequence: TGTGCCAGCAGCAAACGGGGACTGGGGTCCAATCAGCCCCAGCATTTT.

J is TRBJ1-4 and V is TRBV7-9, with 9 bases identical to TRBD1. V lost 4 bases to trimming and J lost 8 bases; unmatched junction nucleotides: 8. Germline V gene data show CDR1 as SEHNR and CDR2 as FQNEAQ (reference sequence). The CDR3 has 15 residues. The CDR3 DNA is TGTGCCAGCAGCTCGAGGACAGGGGAGGGAGAAAAACTGTTTTTT. It specifies CASSSRTGEGEKLFF.

The chain employs TRBV6-5 and TRBJ1-1; the match to TRBD1 covers 9 bases. V lost 4 bases and J lost 2; bases outside the gene matches: 2. The CDR3 has 14 amino acids. Germline V gene lookup returns CDR1 MNHEY and CDR2 SVGAGI. In DNA form, the CDR3 reads TGTGCCAGCAGTTGGACAGGGGAAAACACTGAAGCTTTCTTT. Translated, it gives CASSWTGENTEAFF.

A word on this clone: Other nucleotide sequences from this sample produce the same CDR3. The chain employs TRBV2 and TRBJ2-7; D is unresolved. Germline V lookup: CDR1 SNHLY, CDR2 FYNNEI. The CDR3 has 13 residues. Deletions cut 3 bases from V and 0 bases from J, with 6 bases between. CDR3 in DNA: TGTGCCAGCAGTGATAGAAGCTCCTACGAGCAGTACTTC. This sequence encodes CASSDRSSYEQYF.

V usage is TRBV12-5 and J usage is TRBJ1-3; TRBD1 agrees at 9 bases. V lost 0 bases and J lost 3; bases outside the gene matches: 6. CDR3 size: 17 residues. Germline V gene lookup returns CDR1 LGHNT and CDR2 FRNRAP. The CDR3 bases are TGTGCTAGTGGTTTGGTACTAGACAGGGGGGATGGAAACACCATATATTTT. It yields the protein CASGLVLDRGDGNTIYF.

This clone was seen a few times. V is TRBV9 and J is TRBJ1-1; D gene unclear. Trimming pared 2 bases from V and 8 bases from J, leaving 16 bases between. Germline-derived CDR1 and CDR2 are SGDLS and YYNGEE. The CDR3 loop spans 14 amino acids. CDR3 residues: CASSVATEPREAFF. The CDR3 nucleotides read TGTGCCAGCAGCGTCGCTACAGAACCCCGGGAAGCTTTCTTT.

This clone was found once. The V and J genes are TRBV15 and TRBJ2-5; D is possibly TRBD1 or TRBD2 (5 bases each). CDR1 and CDR2 (germline): LNHNV, YYDKDF (reference sequence). This CDR3 is built from 15 residues. Trimming took 0 bases from V and 3 from J, leaving 11 bases between them. The CDR3 reads CATSREGLGEETQYF. CDR3 DNA: TGTGCCACCAGCAGAGAGGGCCTGGGGGAAGAGACCCAGTACTTC.

The chain uses TRBV30 and TRBJ2-7, with TRBD1 matching over 10 bases. J was trimmed by 4 bases and V by 5 bases; bases with no gene match: 8. CDR1 is GTSNPN and CDR2 is SVGIG in the germline V gene (reference sequence). CDR3 length equals 14 residues. Here the CDR3 reads CAWEPGQGSYEQYF. For the CDR3, the DNA is TGTGCCTGGGAACCGGGACAGGGGTCGTACGAGCAGTACTTC.

This clone was counted only a few times. The J gene is TRBJ1-3, the V gene TRBV29-1, with D hard to call. The CDR3 spans 13 residues. The V end was cut by 5 bases, the J end by 0 bases, with 8 bases between. Germline V CDR1 and CDR2: SQVTM, ANQGSEA. The CDR3 sequence is CSVLLHSGNTIYF. The CDR3 DNA reads as TGCAGCGTTCTTCTTCACTCTGGAAACACCATATATTTT. Based on the CDR3 plus reference TRBV29-1 and TRBJ1-3, the full variable domain is SAVISQKPSRDICQRGTSLTIQCQVDSQVTMMFWYRQQPGQSLTLIATANQGSEATYESGFVIDKFPISRPNLTFSTLTVSNMSPEDSSIYLCSVLLHSGNTIYFGEGSWLTVV.

The chain is built from TRBV4-1 and TRBJ2-1; 7 nucleotides align to TRBD2. Germline lookup yields CDR1 MGHRA and CDR2 YSYEKL. After removal of 1 base from V and 8 bases from J, the junction contained 8 bases not matched to a gene. This CDR3 has 15 residues. This CDR3 reads CASSQVGLVVDEQFF. CDR3 nucleotide sequence: TGCGCCAGCAGCCAAGTTGGACTAGTCGTGGATGAGCAGTTCTTC.

This chain joins TRBV11-2 and TRBJ2-1, with no clear D. This CDR3 is 14 amino acids long. The V gene lost 5 bases and the J gene lost 6 bases, with 14 bases spanning the gap. The V gene's germline CDR1 is SGHAT and CDR2 FQNNGV. For the CDR3, the DNA is TGTGCCAGCAGCCCCTCGACCCCCCTCAATGAGCAGTTCTTC. This translates into CASSPSTPLNEQFF. Filled out from reference TRBV11-2 and TRBJ2-1, the complete variable domain reads EAGVAQSPRYKIIEKRQSVAFWCNPISGHATLYWYQQILGQGPKLLIQFQNNGVVDDSQLPKDRFSAERLKGVDSTLKIQPAKLEDSAVYLCASSPSTPLNEQFFGPGTRLTVL.

The chain is built from TRBV4-1 and TRBJ2-4; D not certain. V was cut by 0 bases and J by 0 bases, with 12 bases left in between. This CDR3 spans 17 amino acids. CDR1 is MGHRA and CDR2 is YSYEKL in the germline V gene. Here the CDR3 reads CASSQDGRVLAKNIQYF. The CDR3 coding sequence is TGCGCCAGCAGCCAAGATGGAAGGGTTCTAGCCAAAAACATTCAGTACTTC.